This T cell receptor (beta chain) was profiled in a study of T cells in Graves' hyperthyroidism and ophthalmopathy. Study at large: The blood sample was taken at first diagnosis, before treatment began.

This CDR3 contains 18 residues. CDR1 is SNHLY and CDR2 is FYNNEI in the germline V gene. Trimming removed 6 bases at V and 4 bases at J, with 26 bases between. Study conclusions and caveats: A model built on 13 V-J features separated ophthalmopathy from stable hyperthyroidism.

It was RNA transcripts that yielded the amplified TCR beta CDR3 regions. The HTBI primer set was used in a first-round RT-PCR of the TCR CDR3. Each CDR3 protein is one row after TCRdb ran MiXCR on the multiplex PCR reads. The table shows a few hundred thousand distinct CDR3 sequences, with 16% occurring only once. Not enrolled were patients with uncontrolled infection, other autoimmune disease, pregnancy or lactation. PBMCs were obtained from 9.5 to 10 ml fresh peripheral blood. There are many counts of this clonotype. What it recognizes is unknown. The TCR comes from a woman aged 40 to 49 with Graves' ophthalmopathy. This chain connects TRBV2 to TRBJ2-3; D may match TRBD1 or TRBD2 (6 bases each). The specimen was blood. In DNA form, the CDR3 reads TGTGCCAGCAGGAACAGGGAAGCGGGCCTAACTACACCAGATACGCAGTATTTT. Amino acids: CASRNREAGLTTPDTQYF.